This T cell receptor (beta chain) comes out of a study of shared clonotypes between healthy human individuals (dated by TCRdb to about 2020). In the study overall: The cohort included three men and two women between 18 and 49 years of age. For each donor, CD4 naive and CD4 memory were each given three plates, CD8 naive was given two plates, and CD8 memory was given one plate. The study deeply sequenced blood TCR repertoires of about five healthy adults to estimate repertoire size and the extent of clonotype sharing between individuals. To increase sequencing depth and limit assay-specific biases, different laboratories used diverse techniques to prepare libraries and sequence TCR repertoires. Each donor's leukapheresis produced roughly between about 0.9 and 9.5 billion PBMCs. The investigation overall reported the following: Sampling was restricted to blood, and TCR repertoires in tissue are likely to differ from TCR repertoires in blood. Across a few donors, about 5% of naive CD4, roughly 3.3% of naive CD8, 2.3% of memory CD4, and under 0.45% of memory CD8 clonotypes were shared. Incomplete sequencing was indicated by rarefaction of sorted-subset datasets, despite the large sequencing depth. Naive subsets generally had larger estimated clonotype richness than memory subsets did. Compared with non-shared clonotypes, clonotypes shared by all four sorted-subset donors had higher generation probabilities. The small number of donors limited the genetic and exposure-history diversity represented. Pairwise subsampling indicated that sequencing depth was expected to affect the degree of clonotype sharing among donors.

Using the deep immunoSEQ assay, multiplex PCR amplified TCR CDR3 regions from genomic DNA. Extracted genomic DNA from each cell subset was distributed evenly across all wells of several immunoSEQ 96-well plates, and each plate was treated as a replicate. For sorted subsets, about 0.2 ug genomic DNA, equal to 30,000 to 35,000 T cell genomes, was loaded into each replicate PCR. Purified libraries were quantified with a Qubit 3.0 fluorometer, sized on a Bioanalyzer 2100, and re-quantified with the KAPA Library Quantification kit. A separate single-read 150-cycle Illumina NextSeq 550 flow cell was used to sequence each immunoSEQ 96-well plate. The authors' pipeline ran thus. Because only junctional sequences without quality scores were contained in the immunoSEQ output, filtering matching that applied to full-length reads could not be performed. Sequences were annotated with PyIR, a Python wrapper for IgBLAST v1.9, using IMGT germline references to assign V/J genes and CDR3. Reads were filtered out if the reads had weak V/J assignments (E-value above 1e-6), no CDR3, stop codons, out-of-frame junctions, or ambiguous translated residues. A V3J clonotype was defined by an identical inferred V gene, J gene, and CDR3 amino acid sequence. Percentage overlap between repertoires was computed as shared unique clonotypes divided by the size of the smaller repertoire. Richness of each repertoire was evaluated using RTK rarefaction, the Chao1 estimator, and Recon v2.1 estimates of unobserved clonotypes. OLGA was used to compute generation probabilities for all TCRbeta clonotypes that the gDNA method yielded from a handful of donors. In its TCRdb copy, this immuneACCESS table keeps in-frame sequences only and misses some clones. Where compared with another copy, unresolved V genes explain less than half of these, and the others have no known cause. Clone size and the V and J calls come from that table; the DNA yielded D and trimming. This sample has about 1 million clones in its table, and around 74% of those were observed once. The ten biggest clones cover 1.4% of the sample.

Relative to germline, V is 0 bases shorter and J is 5 bases shorter, with 14 bases between their ends. CDR1 and CDR2 are drawn from the germline V gene (reference sequence): MNHNY, SVGAGI. From its cysteine to its phenylalanine, the CDR3 spans 15 amino acids. CDR3 DNA only is kept here, 45 bases in frame from base 1. The sample holds many counts of this clone. The antigen it binds to is not known. The record has no base qualities; no much larger clone is one base away. Donors were healthy HIV-negative adults with no recently reported acute infections or vaccinations. Only Caucasian adults living in Nashville, Tennessee, USA were represented among the donors. Magnetic negative selection was used to enrich CD4+ T cells, after which naive cells were positively selected on CD45RA and the negative fraction became the memory subset. Blood was collected by leukapheresis, and PBMCs were isolated by Ficoll-Histopaque density gradient centrifugation and then cryopreserved in liquid nitrogen vapor phase. Analytical flow cytometry was used to check the purity and quantity of every magnetically sorted T cell population. From each sorted fraction, genomic DNA was isolated and quantified by UV absorbance on a Nanodrop 2000c.

The sequence joins TRBV6-6 to TRBJ2-7; a tentative D match to TRBD1 spans 7 bases. Sequences were obtained from memory CD4+ T cells sorted from blood. The cell subset or site label for this specimen denotes: CD45RA-negative fraction. The receptor was isolated from a man aged 18 to 29 in good health. The DNA is as follows: TGTGCCAGCAGTTACTCGTCAGGGGGAGGCAACGAGCAGTACTTC. Its protein is CASSYSSGGGNEQYF.